Detailed here is one T cell receptor (beta chain). These data come from a study of blood T cells in healthy people across ages. V shed 5 bases and J shed 6 bases, with 18 bases lying between them. The CDR3 runs to 15 residues. Germline V gene sequence: CDR1 SGHTA, CDR2 FQGNSA. The authors drew approximately 10 milliliters of peripheral blood from each donor. Using a J-beta primer mix together with a sample-barcoded 5' primer, a second PCR was run for roughly 6 to 11 cycles. Each single sample gave us at least 2.5 million CDR3-containing paired-end reads. TCRdb analysed the 5' RACE reads with MiXCR anew, one entry per CDR3 protein. The sample holds roughly 2 million distinct CDR3 sequences, around 48% seen once.

The sequencing sample was made of blood. V gene TRBV7-2 combines with J gene TRBJ2-3, with D possibly TRBD2 on 5 matching bases. The sequence came from a woman in her thirties or forties in good health. The CDR3 DNA follows: TGTGCCAGCAGCGATCGTCGCCTAGGCGGGGATACGCAGTATTTT. Translated, it gives CASSDRRLGGDTQYF.